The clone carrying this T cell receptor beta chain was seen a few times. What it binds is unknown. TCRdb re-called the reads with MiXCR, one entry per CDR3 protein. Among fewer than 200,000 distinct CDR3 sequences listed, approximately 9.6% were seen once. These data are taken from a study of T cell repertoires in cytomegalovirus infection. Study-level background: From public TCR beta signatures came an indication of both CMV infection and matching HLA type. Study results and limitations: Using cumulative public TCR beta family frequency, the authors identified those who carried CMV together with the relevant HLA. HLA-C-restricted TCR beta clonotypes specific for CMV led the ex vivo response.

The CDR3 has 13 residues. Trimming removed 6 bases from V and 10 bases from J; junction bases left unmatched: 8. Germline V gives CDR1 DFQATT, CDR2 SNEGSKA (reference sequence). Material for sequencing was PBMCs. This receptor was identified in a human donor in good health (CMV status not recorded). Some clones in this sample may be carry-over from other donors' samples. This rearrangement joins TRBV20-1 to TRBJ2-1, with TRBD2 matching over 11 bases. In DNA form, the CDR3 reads TGCAGTGCCACTAGCGGGAGTCGTCGGGAGCAGTTCTTC. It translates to CSATSGSRREQFF.